This TCR beta chain was sequenced for a study of T-cell memory formation after mild COVID-19. Study conclusions and caveats: Clones contracting day 15 to 85 were balanced CD4/CD8; later expanders leaned CD4+.

Germline V gene data show CDR1 as SEHNR and CDR2 as FQNEAQ (reference sequence). CDR3 length: 15 amino acids. V lost 2 bases to trimming and J lost 2 bases; unmatched junction nucleotides: 1. Using its own MiXCR run on the 5' RACE reads, TCRdb lists one record per CDR3 protein. The table has 400,000 to 450,000 distinct CDR3 sequences, more than 15% seen once. In the case of this clonotype: As yet, its antigen is unknown.

This clonotype originated in a man aged 18 to 29 who had mild COVID-19 (a few samples of this study predate the infection). Cell type and time point are not known. This chain connects TRBV7-9 to TRBJ2-5, with 11 nucleotides matching TRBD2. The sample taken for sequencing was PBMCs or a T cell subset sorted from them (not recorded which). The CDR3 region is CASSLIAGGQETQYF. The CDR3, as DNA: TGTGCCAGCAGCTTAATAGCGGGGGGGCAAGAGACCCAGTACTTC.